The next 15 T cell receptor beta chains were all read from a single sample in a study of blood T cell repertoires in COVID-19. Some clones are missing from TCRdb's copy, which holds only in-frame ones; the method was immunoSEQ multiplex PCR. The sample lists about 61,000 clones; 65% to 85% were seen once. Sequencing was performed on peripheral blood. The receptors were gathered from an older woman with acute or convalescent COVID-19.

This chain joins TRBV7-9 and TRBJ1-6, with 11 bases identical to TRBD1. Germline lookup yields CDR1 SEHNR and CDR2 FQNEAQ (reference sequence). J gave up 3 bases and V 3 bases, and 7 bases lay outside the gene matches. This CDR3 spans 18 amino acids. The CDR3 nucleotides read TGTGCCAGCAGCTTTAGGACAGGGGGCAGTTTCTATAATTCACCCCTCCACTTT. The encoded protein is CASSFRTGGSFYNSPLHF.

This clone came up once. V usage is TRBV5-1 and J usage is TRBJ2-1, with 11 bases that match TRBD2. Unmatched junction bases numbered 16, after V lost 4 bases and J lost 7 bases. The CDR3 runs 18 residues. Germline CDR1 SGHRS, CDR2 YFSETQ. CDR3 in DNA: TGCGCCAGCAGCCCGGGACAGGGCTTTACTAGCGGGGGTAATGAGCAGTTCTTC. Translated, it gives CASSPGQGFTSGGNEQFF.

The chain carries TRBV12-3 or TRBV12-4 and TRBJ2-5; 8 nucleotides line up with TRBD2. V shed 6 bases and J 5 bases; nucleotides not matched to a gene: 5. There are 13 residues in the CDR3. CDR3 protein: CASSRGGRETQYF. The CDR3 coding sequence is TGTGCCAGCAGCCGGGGGGGCCGCGAGACCCAGTACTTC.

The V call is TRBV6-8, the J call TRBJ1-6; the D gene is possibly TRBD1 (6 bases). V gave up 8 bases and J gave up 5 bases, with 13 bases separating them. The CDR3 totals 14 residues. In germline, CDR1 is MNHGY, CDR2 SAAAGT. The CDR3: CASGKDRNNSPLHF. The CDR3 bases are TGTGCCAGCGGGAAGGACAGAAATAATTCACCCCTCCACTTT.

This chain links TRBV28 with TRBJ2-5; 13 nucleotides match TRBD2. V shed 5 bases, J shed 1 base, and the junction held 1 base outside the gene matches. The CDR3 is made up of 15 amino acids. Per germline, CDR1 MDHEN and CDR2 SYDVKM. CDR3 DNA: TGTGCCAGCAGTGGACTAGCGGGGGCCCAAGAGACCCAGTACTTC. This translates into CASSGLAGAQETQYF. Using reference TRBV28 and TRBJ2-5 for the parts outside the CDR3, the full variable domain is DVKVTQSSRYLVKRTGEKVFLECVQDMDHENMFWYRQDPGLGLRLIYFSYDVKMKEKGDIPEGYSVSREKKERFSLILESASTNQTSMYLCASSGLAGAQETQYFGPGTRLLVL.

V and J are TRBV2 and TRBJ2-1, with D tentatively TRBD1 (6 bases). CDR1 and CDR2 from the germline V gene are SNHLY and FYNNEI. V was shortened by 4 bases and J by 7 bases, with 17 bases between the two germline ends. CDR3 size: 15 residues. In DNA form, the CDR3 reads TGTGCCAGCAGTGTTGCGTGGGGGCCGGGGAATGAGCAGTTCTTC. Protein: CASSVAWGPGNEQFF.

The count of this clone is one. In nucleotides, the CDR3 is TGTGCCAGCAGTCCACTAGCGTCCCAAGAGACCCAGTACTTC. Translated: CASSPLASQETQYF. The chain employs TRBV27 and TRBJ2-5; 7 bases fit TRBD2. The CDR3 totals 14 residues. The V gene end was trimmed by 5 bases and the J gene end by 1 base; junction bases not matched to a gene: 4. Germline lookup yields CDR1 MNHEY and CDR2 SMNVEV (reference sequence).

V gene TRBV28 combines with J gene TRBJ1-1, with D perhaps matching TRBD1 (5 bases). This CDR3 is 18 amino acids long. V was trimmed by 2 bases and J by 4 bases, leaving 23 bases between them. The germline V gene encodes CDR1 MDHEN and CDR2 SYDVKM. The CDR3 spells CASSLRSTWLREGTEAFF. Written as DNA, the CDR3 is TGTGCCAGCAGTTTAAGGTCTACGTGGCTCAGGGAGGGCACTGAAGCTTTCTTT.

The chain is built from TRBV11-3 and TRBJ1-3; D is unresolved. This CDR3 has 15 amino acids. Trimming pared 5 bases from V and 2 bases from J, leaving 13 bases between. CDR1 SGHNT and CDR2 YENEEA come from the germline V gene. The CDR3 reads CASSLHESPGNTIYF. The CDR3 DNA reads TGTGCCAGCAGCCTCCATGAGTCCCCTGGAAACACCATATATTTT.

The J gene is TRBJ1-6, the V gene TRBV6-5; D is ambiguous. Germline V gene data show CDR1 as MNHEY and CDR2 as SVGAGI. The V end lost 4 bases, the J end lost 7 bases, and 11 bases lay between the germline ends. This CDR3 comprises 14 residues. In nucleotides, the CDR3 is TGTGCCAGCAGTTCGGGGTTGGAGAATTCACCCCTCCACTTT. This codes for CASSSGLENSPLHF.

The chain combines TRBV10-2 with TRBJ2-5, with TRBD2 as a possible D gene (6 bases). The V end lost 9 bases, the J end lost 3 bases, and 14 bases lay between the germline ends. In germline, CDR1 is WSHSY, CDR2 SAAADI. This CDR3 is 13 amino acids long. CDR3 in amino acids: CASFRDFKETQYF. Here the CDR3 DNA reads TGCGCCAGTTTTCGGGACTTCAAAGAGACCCAGTACTTC.

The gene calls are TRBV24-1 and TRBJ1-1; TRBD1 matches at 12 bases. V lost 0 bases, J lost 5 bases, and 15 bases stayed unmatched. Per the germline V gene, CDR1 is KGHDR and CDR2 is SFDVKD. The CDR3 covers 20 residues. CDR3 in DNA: TGTGCCACCAGTGATTTGGGGGTTGGGACAGGGGGCGGGTCTCGGACTGAAGCTTTCTTT. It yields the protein CATSDLGVGTGGGSRTEAFF.

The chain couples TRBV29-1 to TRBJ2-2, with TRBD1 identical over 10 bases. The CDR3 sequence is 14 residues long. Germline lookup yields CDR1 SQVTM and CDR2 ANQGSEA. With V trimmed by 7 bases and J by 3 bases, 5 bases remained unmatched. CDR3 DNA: TGCAGCGCCAGGACAGGGGGGGACACCGGGGAGCTGTTTTTT. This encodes CSARTGGDTGELFF.

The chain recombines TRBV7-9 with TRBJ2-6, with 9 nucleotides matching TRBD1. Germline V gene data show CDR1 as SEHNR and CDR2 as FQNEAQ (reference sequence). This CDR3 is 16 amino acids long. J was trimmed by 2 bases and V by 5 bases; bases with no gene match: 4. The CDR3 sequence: CASSRDRVTGANVLTF. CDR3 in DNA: TGTGCCAGCAGCCGGGACAGGGTAACTGGGGCCAACGTCCTGACTTTC.

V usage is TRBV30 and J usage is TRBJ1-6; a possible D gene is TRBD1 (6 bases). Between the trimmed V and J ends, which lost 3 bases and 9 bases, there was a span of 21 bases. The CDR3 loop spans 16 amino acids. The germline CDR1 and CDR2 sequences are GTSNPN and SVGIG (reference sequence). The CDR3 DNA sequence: TGTGCCTGGAGCTCATCGGGGGGCGGGAAGGGTTCACCCCTCCACTTT. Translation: CAWSSSGGGKGSPLHF. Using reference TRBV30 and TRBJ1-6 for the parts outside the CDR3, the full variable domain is SQTIHQWPATLVQPVGSPLSLECTVEGTSNPNLYWYRQAAGRGLQLLFYSVGIGQISSEVPQNLSASRPQDRQFILSSKKLLLSDSGFYLCAWSSSGGGKGSPLHFGNGTRLTVT.